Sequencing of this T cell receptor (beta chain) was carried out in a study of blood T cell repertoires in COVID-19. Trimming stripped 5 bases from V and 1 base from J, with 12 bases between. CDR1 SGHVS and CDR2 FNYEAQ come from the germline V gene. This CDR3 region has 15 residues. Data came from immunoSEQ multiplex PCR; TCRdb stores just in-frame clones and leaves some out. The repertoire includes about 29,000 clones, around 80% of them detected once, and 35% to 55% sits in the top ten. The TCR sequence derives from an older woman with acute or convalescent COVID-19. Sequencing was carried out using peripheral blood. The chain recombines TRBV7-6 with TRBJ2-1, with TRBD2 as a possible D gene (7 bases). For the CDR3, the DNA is TGTGCCAGCAGCCACGGGGGGCTTTCCTACAATGAGCAGTTCTTC. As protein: CASSHGGLSYNEQFF.